A selection of T cell receptor beta chains follows, all from one sample in a study of blood T cell repertoires in COVID-19. Assay: immunoSEQ multiplex PCR; the TCRdb copy retains only in-frame clones and omits some. This sample has 250,000 to 300,000 clones, with around 89% found just once. Material for sequencing was peripheral blood. These receptors all stem from a woman between 45 and 60 years old with COVID-19, enrolled during active disease. Both conserved end residues are part of each CDR3. The D gene is left open where the match is weak. Clone size is not always given. Where it is, it says once, few, many or a class for expanded clones.

TRBJ2-5 | . | TRBV5-4 | TRBD2 | TGTGCCAGCAGCGCGCGGGGGGGCCGGAGAGGGCAAGAGACCCAGTACTTC | CASSARGGRRGQETQYF
TRBJ1-6 | . | TRBV30 | . | TGTGCCTGGGGTCAGGACAAACAGAATTCACCCCTCCACTTT | CAWGQDKQNSPLHF
TRBJ1-1 | . | TRBV7-9 | . | TGTGCTGCGGGGGGTCAGTTCACTGAAGCTTTCTTT | CAAGGQFTEAFF
TRBJ2-3 | once | TRBV27 | . | TGTGCCAGCGGACAACATACGCAGTATTTT | CASGQHTQYF
TRBJ2-2 | once | TRBV4-1 | . | TGCGCCAGCAGCCCCGCTAGATCGGGAGATCTCACCGGGGAGCTGTTTTTT | CASSPARSGDLTGELFF
TRBJ2-1 | . | TRBV7-8 | TRBD2 | TGTGCCAGCAGCTTAGTTGGGACTAGCGGTGAGCAGTTCTTC | CASSLVGTSGEQFF
TRBJ2-6 | . | TRBV10-1 | TRBD2 | TGCGCCAGCATTGGACTAGCGGGAGGGAGGGTGGCAGTCGGGGCCAACGTCCTGACTTTC | CASIGLAGGRVAVGANVLTF
TRBJ1-2 | . | TRBV30 | . | TGTGCCTGGAGTGTAAGGGGGACGGCGGGCCGGGGCTACACCTTC | CAWSVRGTAGRGYTF
TRBJ2-1 | . | TRBV2 | TRBD2 | TGTGCCAGCAGGGAGACTAGCGGGACCGGTAATGAGCAGTTCTTC | CASRETSGTGNEQFF
TRBJ1-3 | once | TRBV7-2 | . | TGTGCCAGCAGCCCCAGGGGAAACACCATATATTTT | CASSPRGNTIYF
TRBJ2-1 | . | TRBV24-1 | TRBD1 | TGTGCCACCAGTGACCCGGACAGGGTATTTAGGCATGAGCAGTTCTTC | CATSDPDRVFRHEQFF
TRBJ2-1 | . | TRBV7-9 | TRBD2 | TGTGCCAGCAGCTCCGGGACTAGCGGGAGGGGCAATGAGCAGTTCTTC | CASSSGTSGRGNEQFF
TRBJ2-6 | . | TRBV9 | . | TGTGCCAGCAGCGTCCGCGGTTCTGGGGCCAACGTCCTGACTTTC | CASSVRGSGANVLTF
TRBJ2-7 | . | TRBV7-9 | TRBD1 | TGTGCCAGCAGCCCGAGGGGGACAGGGGTTTACGAGCAGTACTTC | CASSPRGTGVYEQYF
TRBJ1-2 | . | TRBV24-1 | TRBD1 | TGTGCCACCAGTGAACAGGGGGTCAACTATGGCTACACCTTC | CATSEQGVNYGYTF
TRBJ2-3 | . | TRBV12-5 | TRBD1 | TGTGCTAGTGGTCGACAGGGGCCAGATACGCAGTATTTT | CASGRQGPDTQYF
TRBJ1-5 | . | TRBV6-2/TRBV6-3 | . | TGTGCCAGCAGTTACGGGGGGAGCAATCAGCCCCAGCATTTT | CASSYGGSNQPQHF
TRBJ1-5 | once | TRBV15 | . | TGTGCCACCAGCAGGGATCCTACAAGGGGTCAGCCCCAGCATTTT | CATSRDPTRGQPQHF
TRBJ2-3 | . | TRBV13 | TRBD2 | TGTGCCAGCAGCTTAGGGCTCGGACTAGCGGGAGCACCAGATACGCAGTATTTT | CASSLGLGLAGAPDTQYF
TRBJ1-2 | . | TRBV4-1 | TRBD1 | TGCGCCAGCAGCCAAGTGATCCTGGGACAGGGTGAAGGCTACACCTTC | CASSQVILGQGEGYTF
TRBJ2-7 | . | TRBV6-5 | TRBD1 | TGTGCCAGCAGCGACAAGACAGGGGGCAACTACGAGCAGTACTTC | CASSDKTGGNYEQYF
TRBJ2-1 | . | TRBV2 | . | TGTGCCAGCTCCCTTTACAATGAGCAGTTCTTC | CASSLYNEQFF
TRBJ1-1 | . | TRBV7-2 | TRBD1 | TGTGCCAGCAGCCAAGGGGGCGGCCTCCAATACACTGAAGCTTTCTTT | CASSQGGGLQYTEAFF
TRBJ2-2 | . | TRBV5-3 | TRBD2 | TGTGCCAGAAGCTTCCGAACTAGCGGGAGGGCCTCCGGGGAGCTGTTTTTT | CARSFRTSGRASGELFF
TRBJ2-2 | few | TRBV6-6 | . | TGTGCCAGCAGTTACGAAAGGGGCGTCGACACCGGGGAGCTGTTTTTT | CASSYERGVDTGELFF
TRBJ2-2 | . | TRBV19 | . | TGTGCCAGTAGTCCAGGGATGAACACCGGGGAGCTGTTTTTT | CASSPGMNTGELFF
TRBJ2-3 | . | TRBV20-1 | . | TGCAGTGCTAGTTCCAGCGGCACAGATACGCAGTATTTT | CSASSSGTDTQYF
TRBJ2-5 | . | TRBV2 | . | TGTGCCAGCAGTGAAAAGGTGGCCAGGGTTGAGACCCAGTACTTC | CASSEKVARVETQYF
TRBJ2-7 | . | TRBV3-1/TRBV3-2 | TRBD2 | TGTGCCAGCAGCCATCGAACCTGGGGGGGGAGGGCCGTGAACGAGCAGTACTTC | CASSHRTWGGRAVNEQYF
TRBJ2-1 | . | TRBV4-2 | TRBD2 | TGTGCCAGCAGCCAAAGGGGGACCGGGACTAGCCTCGATGAGCAGTTCTTC | CASSQRGTGTSLDEQFF
TRBJ2-5 | once | TRBV5-6 | TRBD1 | TGTGCCAGCAGCTCGTACAGGGGCCAAGAGACCCAGTACTTC | CASSSYRGQETQYF
TRBJ2-5 | . | TRBV29-1 | . | TGCAGCGTTGCCTGGACAGCCCAAGAGACCCAGTACTTC | CSVAWTAQETQYF
TRBJ1-4 | . | TRBV19 | . | TGTGCCAGTAGCGACGGACTGGTTCGAACTAATGAAAAACTGTTTTTT | CASSDGLVRTNEKLFF
TRBJ1-2 | . | TRBV7-9 | TRBD1 | TGTGCCAGCAGCTTAGGGGGACAGTTCTACTATGGCTACACCTTC | CASSLGGQFYYGYTF
TRBJ2-1 | . | TRBV30 | TRBD2 | TGTGCCTGGAGTGTATGGCGCGGGAGTAACAATGAGCAGTTCTTC | CAWSVWRGSNNEQFF
TRBJ2-7 | . | TRBV29-1 | . | TGCAGCGTTGAAGATCTCAGGGCGGGAGAGCAGTACTTC | CSVEDLRAGEQYF
TRBJ1-5 | . | TRBV5-1 | . | TGCGCCAGCAGCTTGGAGGGGAGCAATCAGCCCCAGCATTTT | CASSLEGSNQPQHF
TRBJ2-3 | . | TRBV4-1 | TRBD2 | TGCGCCAGCAGGCCCGGGACTAGCGGGAGACGTCACGCAGATACGCAGTATTTT | CASRPGTSGRRHADTQYF
TRBJ2-2 | few | TRBV10-3 | TRBD2 | TGTGCCAACCCCATGACTAGCGGAGCCAACACCGGGGAGCTGTTTTTT | CANPMTSGANTGELFF
TRBJ1-1 | . | TRBV14 | . | TGTGCCAGCAGCCAACAGGGAGGGTACACTGAAGCTTTCTTT | CASSQQGGYTEAFF
TRBJ1-2 | few | TRBV19 | . | TGTGCCAGTAGGAGAACGGGGTTTAACTATGGCTACACCTTC | CASRRTGFNYGYTF
TRBJ1-5 | . | TRBV6-5 | TRBD1 | TGTGCCAGCAGTTCCACAGGGGTCAATCAGCCCCAGCATTTT | CASSSTGVNQPQHF
TRBJ1-3 | . | TRBV9 | TRBD1 | TGTGCCAGCAGCCGCTCAAGGGGGGACAGCGACTCTGGAAACACCATATATTTT | CASSRSRGDSDSGNTIYF